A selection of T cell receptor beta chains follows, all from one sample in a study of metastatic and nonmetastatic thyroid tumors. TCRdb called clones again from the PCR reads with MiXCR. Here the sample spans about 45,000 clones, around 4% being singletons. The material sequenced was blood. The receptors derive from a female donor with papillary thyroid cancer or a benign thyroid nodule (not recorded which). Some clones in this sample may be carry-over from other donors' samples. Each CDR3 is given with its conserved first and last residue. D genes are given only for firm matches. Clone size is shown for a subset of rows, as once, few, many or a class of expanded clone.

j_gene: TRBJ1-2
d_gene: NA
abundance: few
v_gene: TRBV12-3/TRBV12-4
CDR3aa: CASSPWYGEGDYTF
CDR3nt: TGTGCCAGCAGCCCATGGTACGGGGAAGGAGACTACACCTTC

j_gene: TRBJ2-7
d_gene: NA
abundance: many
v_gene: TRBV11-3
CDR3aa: CASSLVSGHYEQYF
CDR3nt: TGTGCCAGCAGCTTAGTTTCAGGGCACTACGAGCAGTACTTC

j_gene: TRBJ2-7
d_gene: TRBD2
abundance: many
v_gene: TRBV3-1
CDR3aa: CASSQDRGSGRGPYEQYF
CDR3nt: TGTGCCAGCAGCCAAGATCGCGGTAGCGGGAGGGGTCCCTACGAGCAGTACTTC

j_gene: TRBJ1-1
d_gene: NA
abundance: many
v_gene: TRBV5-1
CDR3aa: CASSLEKNTEAFF
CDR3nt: TGCGCCAGCAGCTTAGAGAAAAACACTGAAGCTTTCTTT

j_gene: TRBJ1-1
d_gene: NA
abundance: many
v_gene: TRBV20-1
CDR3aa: CSARLLDRNTEAFF
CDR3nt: TGCAGTGCTAGACTGTTGGACAGGAACACTGAAGCTTTCTTT

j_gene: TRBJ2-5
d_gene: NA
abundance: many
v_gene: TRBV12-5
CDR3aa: CASDKTGSKTQYF
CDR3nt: TGTGCTAGTGATAAAACAGGGTCGAAGACCCAGTACTTC

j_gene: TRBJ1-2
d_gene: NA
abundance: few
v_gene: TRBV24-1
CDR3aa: CATSDLVRNYGYTF
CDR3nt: TGTGCCACCAGTGATTTAGTCAGAAACTATGGCTACACCTTC

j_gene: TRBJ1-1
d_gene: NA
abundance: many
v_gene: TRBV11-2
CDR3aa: CASSLAPRGGAFF
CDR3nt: TGTGCCAGCAGCCTGGCCCCCCGGGGGGGAGCTTTCTTT

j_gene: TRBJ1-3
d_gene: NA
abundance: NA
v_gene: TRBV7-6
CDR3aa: CASSPGKVSSGDTIYF
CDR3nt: TGTGCCAGCAGCCCAGGAAAAGTGTCTTCTGGAGACACCATATATTTT

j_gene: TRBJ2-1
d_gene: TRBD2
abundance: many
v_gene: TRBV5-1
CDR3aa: CASQSGRASRNEQFF
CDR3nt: TGCGCCAGTCAAAGCGGGAGGGCCTCCCGCAATGAGCAGTTCTTC

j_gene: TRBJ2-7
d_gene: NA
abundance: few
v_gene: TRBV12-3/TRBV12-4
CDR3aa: CASTLTNSYEQYF
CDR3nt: TGTGCCAGCACCCTGACTAACTCCTACGAGCAGTACTTC

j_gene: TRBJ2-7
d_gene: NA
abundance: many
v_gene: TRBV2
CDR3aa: CASMSGGEGSYEQYF
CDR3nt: TGTGCCAGCATGTCAGGAGGCGAGGGTTCGTACGAGCAGTACTTC

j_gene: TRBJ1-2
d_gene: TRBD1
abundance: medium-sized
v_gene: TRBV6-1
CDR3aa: CASSPSDRVHNYGYTF
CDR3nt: TGTGCCAGCAGCCCATCCGACAGGGTTCATAACTATGGCTACACCTTC

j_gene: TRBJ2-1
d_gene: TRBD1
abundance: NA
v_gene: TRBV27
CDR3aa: CASRDRDRIQFF
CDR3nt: TGTGCCAGCAGGGACAGGGACAGGATTCAGTTCTTC

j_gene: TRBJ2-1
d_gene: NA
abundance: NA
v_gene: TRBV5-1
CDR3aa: CASKLGLASYNEQFF
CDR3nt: TGCGCCAGCAAACTGGGGCTAGCGTCCTACAATGAGCAGTTCTTC

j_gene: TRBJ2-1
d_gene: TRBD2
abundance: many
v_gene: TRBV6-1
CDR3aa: CASSPISSGRANEQFF
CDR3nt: TGTGCCAGCAGTCCAATATCTAGCGGGAGGGCCAATGAGCAGTTCTTC

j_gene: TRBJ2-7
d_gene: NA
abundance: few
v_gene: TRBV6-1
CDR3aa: CASSDRHGLDPYEQYF
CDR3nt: TGTGCCAGCAGTGACCGACACGGTCTGGACCCCTACGAGCAGTACTTC

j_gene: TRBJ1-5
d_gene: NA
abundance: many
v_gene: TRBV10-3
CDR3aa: CAISESVGNQPQHF
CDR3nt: TGTGCCATCAGTGAGTCGGTAGGGAATCAGCCCCAGCATTTT

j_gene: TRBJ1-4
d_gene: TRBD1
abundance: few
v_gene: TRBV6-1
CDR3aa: CASSEAQPHGTGDNEKLFF
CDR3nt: TGTGCCAGCAGTGAAGCCCAACCTCATGGGACAGGGGATAATGAAAAACTGTTTTTT

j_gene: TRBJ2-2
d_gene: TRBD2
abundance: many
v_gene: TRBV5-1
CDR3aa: CASSLASFASGNTGELFF
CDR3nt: TGCGCCAGCAGCTTGGCCTCCTTTGCTAGCGGAAACACCGGGGAGCTGTTTTTT

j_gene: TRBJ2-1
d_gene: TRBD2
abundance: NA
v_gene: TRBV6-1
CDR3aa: CASSLSPGGAGEQFF
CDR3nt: TGTGCCAGCAGCCTCTCCCCCGGGGGGGCGGGTGAGCAGTTCTTC

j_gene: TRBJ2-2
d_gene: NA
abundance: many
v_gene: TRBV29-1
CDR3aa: CSVVGQVNTGELFF
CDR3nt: TGCAGCGTTGTTGGGCAGGTGAACACCGGGGAGCTGTTTTTT

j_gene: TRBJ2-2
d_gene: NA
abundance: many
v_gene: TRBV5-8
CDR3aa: CASRPTFRTHNTGELFF
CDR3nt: TGTGCCAGCAGGCCAACATTCAGGACACACAACACCGGGGAGCTGTTTTTT

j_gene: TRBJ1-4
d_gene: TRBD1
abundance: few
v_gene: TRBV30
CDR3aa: CAFNRDRSNEKLFF
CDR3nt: TGTGCCTTCAACCGGGACAGGAGTAATGAAAAACTGTTTTTT

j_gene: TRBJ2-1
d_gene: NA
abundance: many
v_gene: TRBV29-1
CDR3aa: CSARTSSSDEQFF
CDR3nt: TGCAGCGCCAGGACAAGTTCGTCCGATGAGCAGTTCTTC

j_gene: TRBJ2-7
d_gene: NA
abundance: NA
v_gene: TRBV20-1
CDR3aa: CSASDNGHYPTYEQYF
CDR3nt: TGCAGTGCTAGCGATAACGGACACTACCCTACCTACGAGCAGTACTTC

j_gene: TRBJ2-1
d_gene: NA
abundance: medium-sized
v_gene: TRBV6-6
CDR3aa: CASSYSVGGWDEQFF
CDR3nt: TGTGCCAGCAGTTACTCGGTCGGGGGTTGGGATGAGCAGTTCTTC

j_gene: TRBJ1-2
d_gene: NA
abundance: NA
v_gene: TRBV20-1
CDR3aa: CSARGHGGEGFGYTF
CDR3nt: TGCAGTGCTAGAGGGCATGGGGGGGAGGGGTTTGGCTACACCTTC

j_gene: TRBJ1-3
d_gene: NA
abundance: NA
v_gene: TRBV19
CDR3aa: CASSGTWWTNTIYF
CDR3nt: TGCGCCAGTAGTGGAACATGGTGGACCAACACCATATATTTT

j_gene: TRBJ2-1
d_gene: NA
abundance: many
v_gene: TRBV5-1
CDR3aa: CASSLAPDREQFF
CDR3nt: TGCGCCAGCAGCTTGGCTCCCGATCGTGAGCAGTTCTTC

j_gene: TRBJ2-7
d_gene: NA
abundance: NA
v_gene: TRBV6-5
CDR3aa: CASTSTAGVTEPYF
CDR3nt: TGTGCCAGCACTTCAACCGCAGGGGTGACGGAACCGTACTTC

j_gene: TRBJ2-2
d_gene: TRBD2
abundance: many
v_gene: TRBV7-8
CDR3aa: CASSFRASGNLDTGELFF
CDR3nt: TGTGCCAGCAGCTTCAGGGCTAGCGGGAACCTCGACACCGGGGAGCTGTTTTTT

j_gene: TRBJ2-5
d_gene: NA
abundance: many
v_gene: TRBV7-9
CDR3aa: CASSLTVRQETQYF
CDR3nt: TGTGCCAGCAGCTTGACAGTCCGACAAGAGACCCAGTACTTC

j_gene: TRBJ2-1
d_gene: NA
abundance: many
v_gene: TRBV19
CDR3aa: CASASVSYNEQFF
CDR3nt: TGTGCCAGTGCTAGCGTATCCTACAATGAGCAGTTCTTC

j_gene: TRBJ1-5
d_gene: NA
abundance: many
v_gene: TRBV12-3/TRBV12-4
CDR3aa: CARRSVGSNQPQHF
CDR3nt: TGTGCCCGCAGGTCGGTGGGATCAAATCAGCCCCAGCATTTT

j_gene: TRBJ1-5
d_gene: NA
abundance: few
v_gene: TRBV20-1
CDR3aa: CSAPEIGGGNQPQHF
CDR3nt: TGCAGTGCTCCAGAGATCGGGGGTGGAAATCAGCCCCAGCATTTT

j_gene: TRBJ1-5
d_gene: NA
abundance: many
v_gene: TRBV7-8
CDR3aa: CASSLQLSSNQPQHF
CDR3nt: TGTGCCAGCAGCTTACAACTTTCTAGCAATCAGCCCCAGCATTTT

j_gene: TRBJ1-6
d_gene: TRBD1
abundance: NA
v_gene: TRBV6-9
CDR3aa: CASSFADRVASPLHF
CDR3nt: TGTGCCAGCAGTTTCGCCGACAGGGTTGCTTCACCCCTCCACTTT

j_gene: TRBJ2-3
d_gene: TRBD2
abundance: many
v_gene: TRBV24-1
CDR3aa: CATSDPAGAGTDTQYF
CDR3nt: TGTGCCACCAGTGATCCAGCGGGAGCTGGCACAGATACGCAGTATTTT

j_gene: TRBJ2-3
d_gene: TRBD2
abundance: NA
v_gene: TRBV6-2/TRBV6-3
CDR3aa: CASTASGPQTADTQYF
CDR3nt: TGTGCCAGCACGGCTAGCGGTCCCCAGACGGCAGATACGCAGTATTTT

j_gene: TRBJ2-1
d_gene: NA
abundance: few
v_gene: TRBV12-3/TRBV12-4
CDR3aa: CAKSFGGNNEQFF
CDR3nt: TGTGCCAAAAGTTTTGGGGGAAACAATGAGCAGTTCTTC

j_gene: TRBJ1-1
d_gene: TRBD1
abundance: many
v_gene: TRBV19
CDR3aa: CASADPSTGVDTEAFF
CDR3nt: TGTGCCAGTGCAGACCCCTCGACAGGGGTTGACACTGAAGCTTTCTTT

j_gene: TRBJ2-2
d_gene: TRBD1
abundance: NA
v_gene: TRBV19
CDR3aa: CASSWDRQGYTGELFF
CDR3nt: TGTGCCAGTAGTTGGGACCGACAGGGGTACACCGGGGAGCTGTTTTTT

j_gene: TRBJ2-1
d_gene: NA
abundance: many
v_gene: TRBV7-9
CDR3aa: CASSPARGTSSYNEQFF
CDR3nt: TGTGCCAGCAGCCCAGCTCGGGGTACCAGCTCCTACAATGAGCAGTTCTTC

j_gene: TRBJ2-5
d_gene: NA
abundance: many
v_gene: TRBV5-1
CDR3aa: CASSFSGGETQYF
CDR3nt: TGCGCCAGCAGCTTTTCTGGGGGGGAGACCCAGTACTTC

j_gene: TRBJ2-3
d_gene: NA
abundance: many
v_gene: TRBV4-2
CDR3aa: CASSQDLSGRDTQYF
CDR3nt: TGTGCCAGCAGCCAAGATCTCTCGGGTCGCGATACGCAGTATTTT

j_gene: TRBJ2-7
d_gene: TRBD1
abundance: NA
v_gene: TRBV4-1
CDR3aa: CASSSLTGALWGEQYF
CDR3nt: TGCGCCAGCAGCTCCCTGACAGGGGCCCTTTGGGGCGAGCAGTACTTC

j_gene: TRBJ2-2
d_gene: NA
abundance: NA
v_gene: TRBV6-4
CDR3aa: CASSDSHGNTGELFF
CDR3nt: TGTGCCAGCAGTGACTCGCACGGTAACACCGGGGAGCTGTTTTTT

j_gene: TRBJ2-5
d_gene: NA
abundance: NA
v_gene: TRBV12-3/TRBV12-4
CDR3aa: CASSLNIETQYF
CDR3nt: TGTGCCAGCAGTTTAAACATAGAGACACAGTACTTC

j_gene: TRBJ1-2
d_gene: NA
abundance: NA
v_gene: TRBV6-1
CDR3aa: CASTQTAGYYGYTF
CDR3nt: TGTGCCAGCACCCAAACCGCCGGGTACTATGGCTACACCTTC

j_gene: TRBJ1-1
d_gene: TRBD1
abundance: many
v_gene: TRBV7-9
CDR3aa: CASSFGQGMNTEAFF
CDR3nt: TGTGCCAGCAGCTTCGGACAGGGGATGAACACTGAAGCTTTCTTT